This TCR beta chain comes out of a study of molecular identifiers for immune sequencing clone quantification (dated by TCRdb to 2017 to 2018). With respect to the entire study: For a replicate experiment, RNA from approximately 20,000 or 100,000 naive CD8 T cells was divided into five aliquots, and four of the five aliquots were sequenced. The study was a methods study using CD8 T cells to benchmark molecular-identifier clustering-based TCR repertoire sequencing (MIDCIRS) and TCR RNA copy counting.

Naive CD8 T cell libraries were made from roughly 21,000 to 960,000 sorted cells using 10%, 30% or 50% of purified RNA. Naive CD8 T cells were FACS-sorted as CD8+CD4-CCR7+CD45RA+ on a BD FACSAria II into RLT Plus buffer. Roughly ten TCR copies' worth of Jurkat RNA were spiked into roughly 20,000-1,000,000 naive CD8 T cell samples to test detection sensitivity. CD8 T cells were enriched with RosetteSep CD8+ T Cell Enrichment Cocktail and Ficoll-Paque, followed by ACK red cell lysis. On this clonotype itself: It has no known antigen specificity. Per-nucleotide qualities are absent, and no much larger clonotype sits a single base away.

Broader findings and caveats from the paper: Modeling gave about three recovered TCR RNA copies per cell versus about 10 by digital PCR, implying approximately 30% capture efficiency. Spiked-in Jurkat TCR RNA equivalent to a single cell was reported to be detectable even among approximately 1 million naive CD8 T cells. When barcode sub-clustering was not used, chimeric consensus sequences inflated TCR diversity, with chimeras reaching as high as 47%. The naive libraries included spiked-in Jurkat TCR RNA (about nine copies' worth), and this Jurkat TCR RNA is not part of the donor repertoire. Highly expanded clone sizes could be underestimated if identical TCR molecules share a barcode. In CMV-specific effector cells, over 97% of molecules were held by clones above 20 RNA copies, whereas under 1% of molecules were held by such clones in naive cells.

The receptor library was made with PCR. Instrument used: NextSeq 500. Preparation of bulk TCR libraries followed a previously described approach, with the TCR primers listed in Table S5. Total RNA was purified with the Qiagen AllPrep DNA/RNA kit. Before analysis, reads from multiple sequencing runs of the same library were pooled. On the study's bioinformatics: Reads were retained only if an exact TCR constant sequence was present, and the retained reads were trimmed to 150 nt and grouped according to their 12-nt molecular barcodes. Reads in each barcode group were sub-clustered using a 15% Levenshtein threshold, and a quality-weighted consensus sequence was built for each RNA molecule. Non-functional sequences were removed, as were lower-count sequences one edit away from another. On the basis of fitting two negative binomial distributions, barcode sub-clusters with fewer than 20% of the maximum read count were discarded. The public reads were quality trimmed at Q25 with fastp and then assembled into clones with MiXCR by TCRdb, keeping productive beta chains. All rows with the same CDR3 protein become a single entry with the most common DNA and genes. These V and J calls originate from TCRdb's pipeline instead of the authors' own analysis. Recorded for this sample are over 300,000 distinct CDR3 sequences; roughly 24% of them occurred a single time. The leading ten clones occupy around 0.74% of the sample.

Trimming leaves V shorter by 2 bases and J shorter by 2 bases, with the junction holding 6 bases beyond the gene matches. Measured from the cysteine to the phenylalanine, the CDR3 is 17 residues long. Only CDR3 DNA is held: 51 bases, read in frame from base 1. CDR1 is given as LGHDT and CDR2 as YNNKEL, both from the germline V gene (reference sequence). This sequence originates from a human donor in good health. Some libraries in this study had Jurkat cell RNA spiked in. The V and J genes are TRBV3-1 and TRBJ1-3; TRBD1 aligns with 10 central bases. Sequenced input: naive CD8+ T cells from blood, with Jurkat cell RNA spiked in. The cell subset or site label, as the study defines it: FACS-sorted CD8+CD4-CCR7+CD45RA+ naive T cells. The CDR3 here reads CASSQWRTGGPGNTIYF. DNA sequence: TGTGCCAGCAGCCAATGGAGGACAGGGGGACCTGGAAACACCATATATTTT.